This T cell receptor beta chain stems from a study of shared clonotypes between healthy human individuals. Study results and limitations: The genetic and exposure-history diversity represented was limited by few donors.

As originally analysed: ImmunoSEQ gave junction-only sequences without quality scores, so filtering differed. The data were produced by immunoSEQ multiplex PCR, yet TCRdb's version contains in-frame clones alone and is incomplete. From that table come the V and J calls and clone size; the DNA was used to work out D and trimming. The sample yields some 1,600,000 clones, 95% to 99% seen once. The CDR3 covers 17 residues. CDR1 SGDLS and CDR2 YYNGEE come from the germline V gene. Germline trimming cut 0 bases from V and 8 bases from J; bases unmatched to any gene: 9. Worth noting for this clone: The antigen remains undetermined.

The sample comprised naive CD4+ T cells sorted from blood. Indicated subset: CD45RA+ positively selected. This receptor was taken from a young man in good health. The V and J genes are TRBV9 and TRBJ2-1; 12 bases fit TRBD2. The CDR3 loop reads CASSVGTSGTADDEQFF. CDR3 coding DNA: TGTGCCAGCAGCGTAGGGACTAGCGGGACTGCTGACGATGAGCAGTTCTTC.